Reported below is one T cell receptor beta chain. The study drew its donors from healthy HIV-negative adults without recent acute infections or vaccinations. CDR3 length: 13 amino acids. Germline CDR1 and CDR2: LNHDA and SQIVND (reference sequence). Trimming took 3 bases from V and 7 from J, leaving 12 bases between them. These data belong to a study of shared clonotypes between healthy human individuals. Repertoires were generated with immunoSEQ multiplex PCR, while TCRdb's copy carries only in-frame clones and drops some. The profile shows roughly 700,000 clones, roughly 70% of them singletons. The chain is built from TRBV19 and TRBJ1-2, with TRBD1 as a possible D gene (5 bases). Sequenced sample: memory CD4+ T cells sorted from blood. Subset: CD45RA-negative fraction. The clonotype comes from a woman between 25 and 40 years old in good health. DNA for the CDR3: TGTGCCAGTAGTATTGTAGGGGCTGGTGGCTACACCTTC. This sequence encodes CASSIVGAGGYTF.